What follows are 19 T cell receptor beta chains derived from one specimen sequenced in a study of shared clonotypes between healthy human individuals. Clones were sequenced by immunoSEQ multiplex PCR, and TCRdb holds only the in-frame ones, with some missing. The sample records some 1 million clones, approximately 70% being singletons. The sample taken for sequencing was memory CD4+ T cells sorted from blood. As to subset: CD45RA-negative fraction. The receptors were gathered from a man between 18 and 29 years old in good health.

The chain joins TRBV11-2 to TRBJ1-1; 7 nucleotides match TRBD1. The CDR3 consists of 14 residues. Germline CDR1 reads SGHAT; CDR2 reads FQNNGV. Trimming cost V 5 bases and J 3 bases; bases outside gene matches: 6. This CDR3 is CASSDQGEHTEAFF. The CDR3 bases are TGTGCCAGCAGCGACCAGGGGGAGCACACTGAAGCTTTCTTT.

The V gene is TRBV28, the J gene TRBJ1-5; tentatively, D is TRBD1 (6 bases). Trimming shortened V by 2 bases and J by 3 bases, and 11 bases separated the two germline ends. The CDR3 length is 15 residues. Germline values: CDR1 MDHEN, CDR2 SYDVKM. In nucleotides, the CDR3 is TGTGCCAGCAGTTTAGGACAGTGGGACAATCAGCCCCAGCATTTT. Translation: CASSLGQWDNQPQHF. The full variable domain, its missing parts supplied by reference TRBV28 and TRBJ1-5, is DVKVTQSSRYLVKRTGEKVFLECVQDMDHENMFWYRQDPGLGLRLIYFSYDVKMKEKGDIPEGYSVSREKKERFSLILESASTNQTSMYLCASSLGQWDNQPQHFGDGTRLSIL.

The CDR3 coding sequence is TGTGCCAGTAGTCATTTGAGCCGGACTAGCGGGGACTACGAGCAGTACTTC. It encodes CASSHLSRTSGDYEQYF. This chain joins TRBV19 and TRBJ2-7, with TRBD2 matching over 12 bases. The CDR3 spans 17 residues. The germline V gene has CDR1 LNHDA and CDR2 SQIVND (reference sequence). V dropped 5 bases and J dropped 3; count of bases not matched to a gene: 11.

The CDR3 DNA follows: TGTGCCAGCAGCCAAATCAGGGACCTCTACGAGCAGTACTTC. Its translation: CASSQIRDLYEQYF. J is TRBJ2-7 and V is TRBV5-6, with D possibly being TRBD1 or TRBD2 (5 bases each). V lost 4 bases, J lost 3 bases, and 14 bases lay in between. This CDR3 has 14 residues. Germline CDR1 reads SGHDT; CDR2 reads YYEEEE. Combining the CDR3 with reference TRBV5-6 and TRBJ2-7 gives the whole variable domain DAGVTQSPTHLIKTRGQQVTLRCSPKSGHDTVSWYQQALGQGPQFIFQYYEEEERQRGNFPDRFSGHQFPNYSSELNVNALLLGDSALYLCASSQIRDLYEQYFGPGTRLTVT.

A few counts support this clone. This chain connects TRBV7-8 to TRBJ2-2; TRBD2 agrees at 13 bases. Germline loops: CDR1 SGHVS, CDR2 FQNEAQ. The J segment lost 1 base and the V segment lost 3 bases, leaving 2 bases of the junction unmatched. The CDR3 is made up of 17 amino acids. The CDR3 nucleotides read TGTGCCAGCAGCTTGGGACTAGCGGGGAGGAACACCGGGGAGCTGTTTTTT. The encoded protein is CASSLGLAGRNTGELFF.

The chain joins TRBV5-6 to TRBJ2-5; 8 nucleotides line up with TRBD2. Per germline, CDR1 SGHDT and CDR2 YYEEEE. This CDR3 region has 15 residues. The J segment lost 2 bases and the V segment lost 0 bases, leaving 3 bases of the junction unmatched. CDR3 loop: CASSLGAGVQETQYF. The CDR3 nucleotides read TGTGCCAGCAGCTTGGGAGCGGGGGTACAAGAGACCCAGTACTTC.

V gene TRBV7-3 combines with J gene TRBJ2-7; 10 bases are a match to TRBD1. From germline, CDR1 is SGHTA and CDR2 FQGTGA. The CDR3 loop spans 20 amino acids. The V and J ends lost 1 base and 3 bases, in that order; junction bases with no gene match: 18. The CDR3, as DNA: TGTGCCAGCAGCTTAAAACTTCACACGCGTGGGACAGGGGCAGTCTACGAGCAGTACTTC. Translated: CASSLKLHTRGTGAVYEQYF. Combining the CDR3 with reference TRBV7-3 and TRBJ2-7 gives the whole variable domain GAGVSQTPSNKVTEKGKYVELRCDPISGHTALYWYRQSLGQGPEFLIYFQGTGAADDSGLPNDRFFAVRPEGSVSTLKIQRTERGDSAVYLCASSLKLHTRGTGAVYEQYFGPGTRLTVT.

The genes are TRBV28 and TRBJ1-3; 8 bases map to TRBD1. J was trimmed by 2 bases and V by 6 bases; bases with no gene match: 3. The CDR3 sequence is 14 residues long. The germline gives CDR1 MDHEN, CDR2 SYDVKM. The DNA for the CDR3 is TGTGCCAGCAGAGGGACAGGCCCTGGAAACACCATATATTTT. Protein product: CASRGTGPGNTIYF. Together with reference TRBV28 and TRBJ1-3, the CDR3 gives the full variable domain: DVKVTQSSRYLVKRTGEKVFLECVQDMDHENMFWYRQDPGLGLRLIYFSYDVKMKEKGDIPEGYSVSREKKERFSLILESASTNQTSMYLCASRGTGPGNTIYFGEGSWLTVV.

This clone was detected only once. The chain employs TRBV5-6 and TRBJ2-7; the match to TRBD2 covers 10 bases. Germline loops: CDR1 SGHDT, CDR2 YYEEEE. Trimming removed 1 base from V and 2 bases from J; junction bases left unmatched: 0. The CDR3 sequence is 14 residues long. The CDR3 reads CASSLLAGAYEQYF. The CDR3 coding sequence is TGTGCCAGCAGCTTGCTAGCGGGGGCCTACGAGCAGTACTTC.

The V call is TRBV30, the J call TRBJ2-3, with 7 bases aligning to TRBD2. V was pared by 2 bases and J by 2 bases, with 10 bases of the junction left unmatched. CDR1 GTSNPN and CDR2 SVGIG come from the germline V gene (reference sequence). CDR3 length: 16 amino acids. The CDR3 spells CAWSPPAREITDTQYF. The CDR3 coding sequence is TGTGCCTGGAGTCCCCCCGCGCGGGAGATCACAGATACGCAGTATTTT.

The V and J genes are TRBV7-9 and TRBJ1-4; perhaps TRBD1 as D (6 bases). The germline V and J ends were trimmed by 1 base and 3 bases, with 12 bases remaining between them. CDR1 SEHNR and CDR2 FQNEAQ come from the germline V gene (reference sequence). This CDR3 is built from 16 residues. In DNA form, the CDR3 reads TGTGCCAGCAGCTTAGGTTCAGGGGTAGCTAATGAAAAACTGTTTTTT. It specifies CASSLGSGVANEKLFF.

The J gene is TRBJ2-7, the V gene TRBV16, with 7 bases fitting TRBD1. CDR1 is KGHSY and CDR2 is FQNENV in the germline V gene. V trimming: 1 base; J trimming: 1 base; junction bases outside the gene matches: 7. This CDR3 has 16 residues. The CDR3 spells CASSQLVGGGSYEQYF. CDR3 nucleotide sequence: TGTGCCAGCAGCCAATTAGTAGGGGGCGGTTCCTACGAGCAGTACTTC.

J is TRBJ2-3 and V is TRBV28; D gene ambiguous. V shed 4 bases and J shed 5 bases, with 4 bases lying between them. This CDR3 is 11 amino acids long. Germline loops: CDR1 MDHEN, CDR2 SYDVKM. The CDR3 reads CASSSRDTQYF. The CDR3, as DNA: TGTGCCAGCAGTTCCCGAGATACGCAGTATTTT.

The rearrangement uses TRBV5-1 and TRBJ2-5, with a possible D match to TRBD1 (6 bases). The CDR3 runs to 15 residues. Trimming left V 1 base short and J 1 base short, with 11 bases between. Germline CDR1 is SGHRS and CDR2 is YFSETQ. The CDR3 sequence: CASSLSLGAQETQYF. CDR3 coding DNA: TGCGCCAGCAGCTTGTCTTTGGGGGCCCAAGAGACCCAGTACTTC.

This clone was detected ten times or more. This chain uses TRBV5-6 with TRBJ1-2; 7 nucleotides align to TRBD1. This CDR3 spans 16 amino acids. Germline V gene data show CDR1 as SGHDT and CDR2 as YYEEEE. The junction had 11 bases not matched to a gene; V was cut back by 0 bases and J by 6 bases. CDR3 sequence (DNA): TGTGCCAGCAGCTTGGATCGGCGGGGACAGCAGGATGGCTACACCTTC. Encoded protein: CASSLDRRGQQDGYTF.

This CDR3 is CASSPLRGRGGRETQYF. Written as DNA, the CDR3 is TGTGCCAGCAGCCCCTTGCGGGGGCGGGGGGGCCGCGAGACCCAGTACTTC. The V gene is TRBV7-9, the J gene TRBJ2-5, with 9 bases lining up with TRBD2. CDR1 and CDR2 (germline): SEHNR, FQNEAQ (reference sequence). V was clipped by 5 bases and J by 5 bases; unmatched bases: 15. The CDR3 loop spans 17 amino acids.

The V gene is TRBV25-1, the J gene TRBJ2-1; TRBD2 might be the D (6 bases). The CDR3 extends over 15 amino acids. V lost 1 base, J lost 3 bases, and 10 bases lay in between. Looked up from germline, CDR1 is MGHDK and CDR2 is SYGVNS. CDR3 in amino acids: CASSEFAGNYNEQFF. The CDR3 nucleotides are TGTGCCAGCAGTGAATTTGCGGGGAACTACAATGAGCAGTTCTTC.

The chain carries TRBV5-1 and TRBJ2-5; 9 nucleotides match TRBD1. The CDR3 spans 16 residues. Germline V CDR1 and CDR2: SGHRS, YFSETQ. Trimming at V came to 4 bases and at J to 7 bases, leaving 14 bases not matched to a gene. The CDR3 DNA reads as TGCGCCAGCAGCCTCTTGGGGACAGGGCCCACGGGGACCCAGTACTTC. Encoded protein: CASSLLGTGPTGTQYF.

The chain combines TRBV19 with TRBJ2-4; maybe TRBD2 (6 bases). Between the trimmed V and J ends, which lost 3 bases and 1 base, there was a span of 19 bases. Germline-derived CDR1 and CDR2 are LNHDA and SQIVND (reference sequence). The CDR3 consists of 18 residues. CDR3 sequence reads: CASSIGWRGPRAKNIQYF. In nucleotides, the CDR3 is TGTGCCAGTAGTATCGGGTGGCGGGGCCCTAGGGCCAAAAACATTCAGTACTTC. The full variable domain, with the rest looked up from reference TRBV19 and TRBJ2-4, is DGGITQSPKYLFRKEGQNVTLSCEQNLNHDAMYWYRQDPGQGLRLIYYSQIVNDFQKGDIAEGYSVSREKKESFPLTVTSAQKNPTAFYLCASSIGWRGPRAKNIQYFGAGTRLSVL.